The 15 T cell receptor beta chains presented below share a single source sample, sequenced in a study of vaccination effects on CD4 cells after COVID-19. Their antigens remain unidentified. Scientists isolated CD4+ T cells after an approximately ten-day culture period ended. The table came from immunoSEQ multiplex PCR; TCRdb's copy has only in-frame clones and leaves some out. The data contain roughly 64,000 clones, approximately 78% of them singletons. The sequencing used CD4+ T cells from PBMCs cultured without peptide, collected before COVID-19 vaccination. The receptors were gathered from a human donor who had a prior SARS-CoV-2 infection.

This clone has only one observation. J is TRBJ2-7 and V is TRBV6-5; TRBD1 matches 7 bases. The germline V gene has CDR1 MNHEY and CDR2 SVGAGI. V shed 6 bases, J shed 3 bases, and the junction held 5 bases outside the gene matches. This CDR3 spans 13 amino acids. The CDR3: CASRATGNYEQYF. The CDR3 DNA follows: TGTGCCAGCAGGGCGACAGGGAACTACGAGCAGTACTTC.

The V and J genes are TRBV7-9 and TRBJ1-2; 8 bases map to TRBD1. The CDR3 has 14 amino acids. With 4 bases clipped from V and 2 bases from J, the junction kept 3 bases outside the gene matches. Germline V gene sequence: CDR1 SEHNR, CDR2 FQNEAQ (reference sequence). CDR3 amino acids: CASSSWDRNYGYTF. CDR3 DNA: TGTGCCAGCAGCTCGTGGGACAGGAACTATGGCTACACCTTC.

This rearrangement joins TRBV20-1 to TRBJ1-1; D is possibly TRBD1 (6 bases). The germline CDR1 and CDR2 sequences are DFQATT and SNEGSKA (reference sequence). This CDR3 is 11 amino acids long. V lost 3 bases, J lost 6 bases, and 8 bases lay in between. The CDR3 loop is CSARNRAEAFF. Written as DNA, the CDR3 is TGCAGTGCTAGGAACAGGGCTGAAGCTTTCTTT.

The J gene is TRBJ1-6, the V gene TRBV4-2, with TRBD1 identical over 9 bases. The CDR3 runs 15 residues. With 3 bases clipped from V and 8 bases from J, the junction kept 5 bases outside the gene matches. Germline V gene sequence: CDR1 LGHNA, CDR2 YNFKEQ. The CDR3 protein is CASSHRDRDHSPLHF. The CDR3 DNA reads as TGTGCCAGCAGCCACCGGGACAGGGACCATTCACCCCTCCACTTT.

This clone was observed a single time. The rearrangement uses TRBV7-2 and TRBJ2-3; possible D gene TRBD2, 6 bases. V dropped 1 base and J dropped 6 bases, with 14 bases sitting between them. The CDR3 totals 15 residues. Germline V gives CDR1 SGHTA, CDR2 FQGNSA. CDR3 coding DNA: TGTGCCAGCAGCTTAGTTGTCGGTGCGGGGGATACGCAGTATTTT. The encoded protein is CASSLVVGAGDTQYF. The full variable domain, its missing parts supplied by reference TRBV7-2 and TRBJ2-3, is GAGVSQSPSNKVTEKGKDVELRCDPISGHTALYWYRQSLGQGLEFLIYFQGNSAPDKSGLPSDRFSAERTGGSVSTLTIQRTQQEDSAVYLCASSLVVGAGDTQYFGPGTRLTVL.

The J gene is TRBJ2-7, the V gene TRBV19; possibly TRBD1 or TRBD2 for D (5 bases each). Germline loops: CDR1 LNHDA, CDR2 SQIVND (reference sequence). V lost 5 bases and J 5 bases, leaving 13 bases between the germline ends. The CDR3 is 13 residues long. CDR3 bases: TGTGCCAGTAGTGCTTGGGACGACCACGAGCAGTACTTC. Translated, it gives CASSAWDDHEQYF.

The V and J genes are TRBV5-4 and TRBJ2-5; 16 bases map to TRBD2. CDR1 and CDR2 (germline): SGHNT, YYREEE (reference sequence). V lost 3 bases and J lost 10; bases outside the gene matches: 6. This CDR3 has 15 amino acids. The CDR3 loop is CASSYPGLAGGGQYF. The CDR3, as DNA: TGTGCCAGCAGCTATCCGGGACTAGCGGGGGGGGGCCAGTACTTC.

The chain recombines TRBV29-1 with TRBJ2-3, with D maybe TRBD1 (7 bases). Between the trimmed V and J ends, which lost 6 bases and 2 bases, there was a span of 9 bases. From germline, CDR1 is SQVTM and CDR2 ANQGSEA. CDR3 length: 12 amino acids. CDR3 loop: CSVEGATDTQYF. CDR3 bases: TGCAGCGTGGAGGGGGCCACAGATACGCAGTATTTT.

The rearrangement links TRBV5-6 to TRBJ2-5; 9 nucleotides line up with TRBD2. The CDR3 loop spans 15 amino acids. From germline, CDR1 is SGHDT and CDR2 YYEEEE. J lost 4 bases, V lost 2 bases, and 6 bases had no gene match. In nucleotides, the CDR3 is TGTGCCAGCAGCTTCGTAGCGGGAGTAGGAGAGACCCAGTACTTC. Amino acids: CASSFVAGVGETQYF.

This clone was found once. The chain has TRBV27 and TRBJ2-5; TRBD1 agrees at 7 bases. V lost 4 bases, J lost 2 bases, and 7 bases stayed unmatched. CDR3 length: 15 amino acids. Germline CDR1 MNHEY, CDR2 SMNVEV (reference sequence). The CDR3 DNA follows: TGTGCCAGCAGTTCGGGACAGCGACGTCAAGAGACCCAGTACTTC. Its protein is CASSSGQRRQETQYF.

The CDR3 loop reads CASSQDRRLGLGTYEQYF. Written as DNA, the CDR3 is TGTGCCAGCAGCCAAGATAGGAGGCTTGGGCTGGGGACCTACGAGCAGTACTTC. The chain recombines TRBV4-2 with TRBJ2-7, with a weak D call TRBD2 (5 bases). V lost 0 bases and J lost 2, with 20 bases in between. The CDR3 runs to 18 residues. Germline values: CDR1 LGHNA, CDR2 YNFKEQ.

Comments on this clone: The sample has other DNA sequences that encode this CDR3 too. The V gene is TRBV7-9, the J gene TRBJ2-1; 7 positions agree with TRBD2. V gave up 2 bases and J gave up 1 base; unmatched junction bases: 5. This CDR3 region has 16 residues. The germline V gene has CDR1 SEHNR and CDR2 FQNEAQ (reference sequence). The DNA for the CDR3 is TGTGCCAGCAGCTTAAGTTTAGCGGGTTCCTACAATGAGCAGTTCTTC. Its protein product is CASSLSLAGSYNEQFF.

The V gene is TRBV24-1, the J gene TRBJ2-3; TRBD2 matches at 10 bases. The CDR3 is made up of 15 amino acids. The trim removed 3 bases at V and 1 base at J, leaving 0 bases unmatched. The germline CDR1 and CDR2 sequences are KGHDR and SFDVKD. For the CDR3, the DNA is TGTGCCACCAGTGATGGGACTAGCGGCACAGATACGCAGTATTTT. Encoded protein: CATSDGTSGTDTQYF.

The chain employs TRBV18 and TRBJ1-6, with TRBD1 identical over 8 bases. V lost 4 bases, J lost 6 bases, and 5 bases stayed unmatched. This CDR3 spans 15 amino acids. Germline V lookup: CDR1 KGHSH, CDR2 LQKENI. As DNA, the CDR3 is TGTGCCAGCTCACTGGGGACAGGTAGTAATTCACCCCTCCACTTT. This sequence encodes CASSLGTGSNSPLHF.

The chain recombines TRBV11-2 with TRBJ1-1, with TRBD1 matching over 8 bases. The trim removed 2 bases at V and 0 bases at J, leaving 5 bases unmatched. The CDR3 length is 16 residues. From germline, CDR1 is SGHAT and CDR2 FQNNGV. CDR3 coding DNA: TGTGCCAGCAGCTTAAAGTGGGGACAGGTGAACACTGAAGCTTTCTTT. It is translated as CASSLKWGQVNTEAFF.